This T cell receptor beta chain originates from a study of low-dose radiotherapy and immunotherapy resistance in tumors. Study-level background: Every two weeks, cyclophosphamide 200 mg/m2 was infused one day before radiation plus immunotherapy.

Covering alpha and beta chains, TRAV- and TRBV-specific primers were used for the first-strand cDNA. Amplification, which lasted around 21 PCR cycles, used a constant-region primer and V-primer adapter to amplify TCRs. One entry per CDR3 protein, called by TCRdb with MiXCR from the reads. This table has tens of thousands of distinct CDR3 sequences, less than 35% appearing once. Germline V lookup: CDR1 MNHEY, CDR2 SVGEGT. The CDR3 totals 12 residues. Between the trimmed V and J ends, which lost 10 bases and 2 bases, there was a span of 6 bases. Time point: before trial treatment. This TCR was recovered from a female donor with ovarian cancer. The sample in question was PBMCs, obtained before treatment. The V and J genes are TRBV6-2 or TRBV6-3 and TRBJ2-6; D not certain. This CDR3 reads CATLTGANVLTF. In nucleotides, the CDR3 is TGTGCCACCCTCACTGGGGCCAACGTCCTGACTTTC.